Listed below are T cell receptor beta chains from one sample, sequenced in a study of T cells expressing NK-cell markers. After re-calling the 5' RACE reads, TCRdb lists one entry per CDR3 protein, DNA absent. Across approximately 460,000 distinct CDR3 sequences, the top ten clones capture approximately 7% of the sample. Sequencing used blood T cells: a sorted CD56 or NKG2C T cell subset, CD4+ or CD8+ T cells, or bulk PBMC T cells (not recorded which). All receptors derive from a woman between 18 and 70 years old in good health. Each CDR3 is given with its conserved first and last residue. The size entry is marked missing in some rows and otherwise reads once, few, many or a size class.

J gene,clone size,V gene,CDR3 protein
TRBJ2-1,.,TRBV19,CASTRDLGSYNEQFF
TRBJ2-6,large,TRBV4-3,CASSQDPGGPSGANVLTF
TRBJ1-1,.,TRBV11-2,CASSLARTANTEAFF
TRBJ2-1,.,TRBV24-1,CATSDGGTGTAYNEQFF
TRBJ2-2,.,TRBV3-1,CASRYGGADGELFF
TRBJ2-7,.,TRBV12-3/TRBV12-4,CASSSGNEYEQYF
TRBJ2-1,.,TRBV7-2,CASSLVYFGREVVFF
TRBJ2-3,.,TRBV6-4,CASSRTPDSTDTQYF
TRBJ2-1,.,TRBV7-2,CASSPSSDSYNEQFF
TRBJ2-4,.,TRBV11-2,CGSSSHGLAKNIQYF
TRBJ1-1,.,TRBV5-1,CASWEGQGPTEAFF
TRBJ2-2,.,TRBV11-1,CASSPLAGALNRRNTGELFF
TRBJ2-3,.,TRBV7-3,CASSFSSRGTDTQYF
TRBJ2-4,.,TRBV7-2,CASSPVTSGGPKHIQYF
TRBJ2-2,.,TRBV20-1,CSAAGETGELFF
TRBJ2-7,.,TRBV29-1,CSHRDGAYEQYF
TRBJ2-3,.,TRBV7-2,CASSEEGGSHTQYF
TRBJ1-5,.,TRBV6-2/TRBV6-3,CASSYSSTGARNQPQHF
TRBJ2-1,.,TRBV20-1,CSALLGPSTLGEQFF
TRBJ2-7,.,TRBV5-6,CASSFPRARSSCEQYF
TRBJ2-1,.,TRBV19,CASSLTGTSGVEQFF
TRBJ2-3,.,TRBV6-2/TRBV6-3,CASSYSSQTDTQYF